The 21 T cell receptor beta chains below come from one sample, sequenced in a study of T-cell reconstitution after alpha-beta-depleted transplantation in children. A library of TCRbeta sequences, prepared with unique molecular identifiers, was generated. MiXCR, run by TCRdb on the PCR reads, gives a single entry per CDR3 protein. The sample holds some 550,000 distinct CDR3 sequences, 23% seen once. The starting material was PBMCs, mostly from graft donor cells, obtained 360 days after TCRalphabeta/CD19-depleted stem cell transplant. The receptors were sampled from a boy younger than two who had a stem cell transplant for acute myeloid leukemia, so the T cells may come from the graft donor.

There are many counts of this clonotype. The chain couples TRBV20-1 to TRBJ2-5; 10 bases align to TRBD2. The CDR3 covers 16 residues. With V trimmed by 6 bases and J by 0 bases, 10 bases remained unmatched. Germline loops: CDR1 DFQATT, CDR2 SNEGSKA (reference sequence). The CDR3 nucleotides read TGCAGTGCAGCCATAGCGGGGGGTTTGTACCAAGAGACCCAGTACTTC. Translation gives CSAAIAGGLYQETQYF.

This clonotype was detected only a few times. The chain has TRBV7-2 and TRBJ2-1; tentative D call: TRBD2 (5 bases). V was cut by 1 base and J by 5 bases, with 9 bases left in between. CDR3 length equals 14 residues. Germline lookup yields CDR1 SGHTA and CDR2 FQGNSA. Here the CDR3 DNA reads TGTGCCAGCAGCTTAGAACTAGATAACAATGAGCAGTTCTTC. Protein product: CASSLELDNNEQFF.

A note on this clonotype: Relative to the germline gene, one junction end is altered; a read error may explain this. The V gene is TRBV20-1, the J gene TRBJ2-5; 13 nucleotides align to TRBD2. In germline, CDR1 is DFQATT, CDR2 SNEGSKA (reference sequence). The CDR3 sequence is 15 residues long. The CDR3 loop reads CSVRLAGGPQETQYF. The CDR3 DNA sequence: TGCAGTGTTAGACTAGCGGGGGGACCCCAAGAGACCCAGTACTTC.

This clonotype appeared many times. In DNA form, the CDR3 reads TGTGCCAGCAGCTCAGCGGCGGGGGACCACAATGAGCAGTTCTTC. Encoded protein: CASSSAAGDHNEQFF. The V call is TRBV4-2, the J call TRBJ2-1, with TRBD2 matching over 7 bases. The CDR3 consists of 15 residues. V was pared by 5 bases and J by 5 bases, with 9 bases of the junction left unmatched. Germline V gene lookup returns CDR1 LGHNA and CDR2 YNFKEQ.

V is TRBV18 and J is TRBJ2-5; no reliable D call. Per germline, CDR1 KGHSH and CDR2 LQKENI. The V gene lost 3 bases and the J gene lost 6 bases, with 14 bases spanning the gap. This CDR3 has 14 residues. The CDR3 loop is CASSPTDRQKTQYF. CDR3 in DNA: TGTGCCAGCTCACCTACAGACCGGCAAAAGACCCAGTACTTC.

This clonotype was picked up a small number of times. J is TRBJ1-5 and V is TRBV20-1; the D gene is possibly TRBD1 (5 bases). Trimming removed 6 bases from V and 2 bases from J, with 17 bases in between. The CDR3 length is 15 residues. CDR1 is DFQATT, CDR2 SNEGSKA, per germline (reference sequence). The CDR3 sequence: CSAKRVGVGNQPQHF. DNA of the CDR3: TGCAGTGCCAAGAGGGTGGGGGTTGGCAATCAGCCCCAGCATTTT.

This clonotype was detected ten times or more. The chain couples TRBV7-2 to TRBJ2-5; TRBD2 agrees at 11 bases. J was trimmed by 5 bases and V by 0 bases; bases with no gene match: 2. The CDR3 is 15 amino acids. Germline V gives CDR1 SGHTA, CDR2 FQGNSA. In DNA form, the CDR3 reads TGTGCCAGCAGCTTAGCGGCTAGCGGGGGGGAGACCCAGTACTTC. This sequence encodes CASSLAASGGETQYF.

This clonotype has a count of ten or more. V is TRBV2 and J is TRBJ2-3; D is ambiguous. Trimming cost V 1 base and J 2 bases, with 7 bases left between them. Germline CDR1 is SNHLY and CDR2 is FYNNEI. This CDR3 region has 14 residues. The CDR3 DNA reads as TGTGCCAGCAGTGAAGGGGAAATCACAGATACGCAGTATTTT. Its protein is CASSEGEITDTQYF. The full variable domain, its missing parts supplied by reference TRBV2 and TRBJ2-3, is EPEVTQTPSHQVTQMGQEVILRCVPISNHLYFYWYRQILGQKVEFLVSFYNNEISEKSEIFDDQFSVERPDGSNFTLKIRSTKLEDSAMYFCASSEGEITDTQYFGPGTRLTVL.

This clonotype appeared a few times. This chain links TRBV9 with TRBJ2-1, with 9 bases aligning to TRBD2. With V trimmed by 0 bases and J by 3 bases, 4 bases remained unmatched. This CDR3 contains 16 residues. The germline V gene has CDR1 SGDLS and CDR2 YYNGEE. Written as DNA, the CDR3 is TGTGCCAGCAGCGTAGAATTGCGGGGGGGCTACAATGAGCAGTTCTTC. Translating gives CASSVELRGGYNEQFF.

V usage is TRBV5-6 and J usage is TRBJ2-5; TRBD2 might be the D (6 bases). V lost 1 base and J 4 bases, leaving 17 bases between the germline ends. The germline CDR1 and CDR2 sequences are SGHDT and YYEEEE. The CDR3 runs 16 residues. The CDR3 region has the DNA TGTGCCAGCAGCTTGTCTCTGGGACTCGTCGTAGAGACCCAGTACTTC. This sequence encodes CASSLSLGLVVETQYF.

The table lists this clonotype with a few counts. The rearrangement links TRBV6-1 to TRBJ2-4, with TRBD1 identical over 8 bases. The junction had 5 bases not matched to a gene; V was cut back by 4 bases and J by 0 bases. This CDR3 is built from 16 residues. Germline V lookup: CDR1 MNHNS, CDR2 SASEGT. CDR3 protein: CASSARGHSAKNIQYF. CDR3 nucleotides: TGTGCCAGCAGTGCCAGGGGGCATTCAGCCAAAAACATTCAGTACTTC.

The chain is built from TRBV11-2 and TRBJ2-7, with TRBD1 matching 10 bases. CDR1 and CDR2 from the germline V gene are SGHAT and FQNNGV. With V trimmed by 6 bases and J by 6 bases, 8 bases remained unmatched. This CDR3 spans 14 amino acids. The CDR3 reads CASSTPGQGIEQYF. The CDR3 region has the DNA TGTGCCAGCAGTACACCGGGACAGGGGATCGAGCAGTACTTC.

This chain uses TRBV5-1 with TRBJ2-7, with D perhaps TRBD1 (5 bases). The CDR3 is 14 amino acids. The germline gives CDR1 SGHRS, CDR2 YFSETQ. V gave up 0 bases and J gave up 5 bases, with 12 bases separating them. CDR3 nucleotides: TGCGCCAGCAGCTTGGCGCAGGGATCGAACGAGCAGTACTTC. This sequence encodes CASSLAQGSNEQYF.

The rearrangement uses TRBV6-2 or TRBV6-3 and TRBJ2-7; D unresolved. Looked up from germline, CDR1 is MNHEY and CDR2 is SVGEGT. The CDR3 extends over 14 amino acids. Trimming left V 6 bases short and J 1 base short, with 13 bases between. The CDR3 here is CASSPSRVSYEQYV. The CDR3 DNA sequence: TGTGCCAGCAGCCCCTCTCGGGTATCCTACGAGCAGTACGTC.

The chain couples TRBV10-3 to TRBJ2-3, with TRBD1 identical over 9 bases. The V segment lost 8 bases and the J segment 2 bases; nucleotides outside the gene matches: 2. Germline assignment: CDR1 ENHRY and CDR2 SYGVKD. This CDR3 spans 13 amino acids. DNA for the CDR3: TGTGCCATCGGGACAGGGATCACAGATACGCAGTATTTT. It translates to CAIGTGITDTQYF.

This clonotype was picked up many times. The CDR3 DNA is TGCAGCGTTAGTGGTTCCCCTCCTTATGAAAAACTGTTTTTT. Amino acids: CSVSGSPPYEKLFF. The chain is built from TRBV29-1 and TRBJ1-4, with D hard to call. V was cut by 5 bases and J by 6 bases, with 16 bases left in between. The CDR3 is made up of 14 amino acids. Germline V gene lookup returns CDR1 SQVTM and CDR2 ANQGSEA.

This clonotype came up many times. This chain joins TRBV18 and TRBJ1-4; D is perhaps TRBD1 (5 bases). This CDR3 contains 17 residues. V gave up 5 bases and J gave up 7 bases, with 23 bases separating them. The germline V gene has CDR1 KGHSH and CDR2 LQKENI. The CDR3 here is CASSAPPLGGVIEKLFF. The CDR3 DNA reads as TGTGCCAGCTCAGCTCCCCCGCTCGGAGGGGTGATTGAAAAACTGTTTTTT.

Worth noting for this clonotype: The junction departs from the called germline gene at one end, perhaps through a read error. The rearrangement joins TRBV5-5 to TRBJ1-1; D might be TRBD1 (6 bases). Per the germline V gene, CDR1 is SGHKS and CDR2 is YYEKEE (reference sequence). This CDR3 comprises 13 residues. CDR3 bases: TGTGCCAGCAGCTTGGCCAGGGAGGTCCGGGACATTTTT. Translated, it gives CASSLAREVRDIF.

The rearrangement joins TRBV24-1 to TRBJ2-3; unclear D gene. CDR1 KGHDR and CDR2 SFDVKD come from the germline V gene. Trimming shortened V by 2 bases and J by 3 bases, and 8 bases separated the two germline ends. The CDR3 length is 14 residues. CDR3 DNA: TGTGCCACCAGTGATTCGGGCGCGACAGATACGCAGTATTTT. Translation: CATSDSGATDTQYF.

Ten or more counts support this clonotype. The chain is built from TRBV12-3 or TRBV12-4 and TRBJ1-2; D uncertain. Trimming took 1 base from V and 8 from J, leaving 8 bases between them. The CDR3 has 12 residues. CDR3 bases: TGTGCCAGCAGTTTAGGGGGAGGGGGCTACACCTTC. It translates to CASSLGGGGYTF.

The J gene is TRBJ2-1, the V gene TRBV20-1; 9 bases align to TRBD2. This CDR3 is built from 15 residues. V shed 6 bases and J 7 bases; nucleotides not matched to a gene: 13. The V gene's germline CDR1 is DFQATT and CDR2 SNEGSKA (reference sequence). CDR3 DNA: TGCAGTGCCGTTTTCTATAGCGGGGGCCTTAATGAGCAGTTCTTC. Translated: CSAVFYSGGLNEQFF.